This T cell receptor (beta chain) is from a study of T cells in Graves' hyperthyroidism and ophthalmopathy. Study-wide results and limits: The blood repertoire included most of the expanded thyroid clonotypes above 0.001.

This clonotype was counted ten times or more. Its antigen remains unknown. RNA transcripts provided the source from which TCR beta CDR3 regions were amplified. Primed by the HTBI set, a first-round RT-PCR was run on the TCR CDR3. TCRdb re-derived calls from the multiplex PCR reads in MiXCR, one entry per CDR3 protein. The table lists some 570,000 distinct CDR3 sequences, 12% to 15% of them singletons. The sample comprised blood. This clonotype was obtained from a woman in her late teens or twenties with Graves' ophthalmopathy.

CDR3 in amino acids: CASSDRLPGTSDYEQYF. CDR3 DNA sequence: TGTGCCAGCAGCGACCGCCTCCCCGGGACTAGCGACTACGAGCAGTACTTC. This rearrangement joins TRBV9 to TRBJ2-7; TRBD2 matches at 10 bases. The germline V gene has CDR1 SGDLS and CDR2 YYNGEE. This CDR3 is 17 amino acids long. V was clipped by 3 bases and J by 3 bases; unmatched bases: 12.